This T cell receptor (beta chain) came from a study of early T cells in non-severe SARS-CoV-2 infection. Each cDNA molecule carried a unique molecular identifier. TCRdb passed the 5' RACE reads through MiXCR, listing each CDR3 protein once. The repertoire holds over 55,000 distinct CDR3 sequences, with roughly 12% as singletons. The V gene lost 2 bases and the J gene lost 0 bases, with 21 bases spanning the gap. Germline values: CDR1 SGHTS, CDR2 YDEGEE. This CDR3 is 19 amino acids long. Ten or more counts support this clonotype. What it binds is not known. Study outcomes and limitations: Lookups in VDJdb leaned toward anti-spike CD8 responses and missed private and CD4 specificities.

The clonotype comes from an adult who was a healthcare worker with PCR-confirmed SARS-CoV-2 infection or an uninfected control (not recorded which). The sample was whole blood, taken at baseline. The genes are TRBV5-8 and TRBJ1-5; no clear D. This CDR3 reads CASSFGWSATAYSNQPQHF. CDR3 coding DNA: TGTGCCAGCAGCTTCGGTTGGTCGGCAACAGCATATAGCAATCAGCCCCAGCATTTT.